These 5 T cell receptor beta chains were all obtained from the same sample, sequenced in a study of T cell responses to AZD1222 COVID-19 vaccine. The protocol was immunoSEQ multiplex PCR, while the TCRdb copy is restricted to in-frame clones and leaves out a portion. The sample has 200,000 to 300,000 clones; more than 85% are singletons. The source was peripheral blood, collected on day 0 of AZD1222 vaccination. The receptors originated from an adult in good health.

The J gene is TRBJ2-1, the V gene TRBV6-5; 12 bases fit TRBD2. Germline CDR1 is MNHEY and CDR2 is SVGAGI. The CDR3 consists of 15 residues. V was pared by 6 bases and J by 8 bases, with 8 bases of the junction left unmatched. In DNA, the CDR3 is TGTGCCAGCAGCCTAGCTAGCGGGAGGGCCTATGAGCAGTTCTTC. It translates to CASSLASGRAYEQFF.

The rearrangement uses TRBV9 and TRBJ1-2; 7 bases line up with TRBD1. CDR3 length equals 13 residues. Germline V gene data show CDR1 as SGDLS and CDR2 as YYNGEE. V dropped 4 bases and J dropped 8; count of bases not matched to a gene: 8. The CDR3 nucleotides are TGTGCCAGCAGCTTATCAGGGGGGGAAGGCTACACCTTC. Residues: CASSLSGGEGYTF.

V gene TRBV20-1 combines with J gene TRBJ2-7; unclear D gene. CDR3 length equals 11 residues. The germline V gene has CDR1 DFQATT and CDR2 SNEGSKA (reference sequence). Deletions cut 4 bases from V and 3 bases from J, with 7 bases between. DNA for the CDR3: TGCAGTGCTAAAGAGGTCTACGAGCAGTACTTC. Its protein product is CSAKEVYEQYF.

In DNA form, the CDR3 reads TGTGCCAGCAGCCCCAGGGGTGACTACGAGCAGTACTTC. This encodes CASSPRGDYEQYF. This chain connects TRBV6-2 or TRBV6-3 to TRBJ2-7; D might be TRBD1 (6 bases). V lost 6 bases and J 3 bases, leaving 12 bases between the germline ends. Per germline, CDR1 MNHEY and CDR2 SVGEGT. The CDR3 length is 13 residues.

V and J are TRBV5-6 and TRBJ2-2, with D possibly matching TRBD1 (5 bases). The CDR3 length is 17 residues. V was shortened by 2 bases and J by 2 bases, with 16 bases between the two germline ends. The germline CDR1 and CDR2 sequences are SGHDT and YYEEEE. CDR3 bases: TGTGCCAGCAGCTTAGGGGCCTCGTGGTCTAACACCGGGGAGCTGTTTTTT. This gives the protein CASSLGASWSNTGELFF. The full variable domain, its missing parts supplied by reference TRBV5-6 and TRBJ2-2, is DAGVTQSPTHLIKTRGQQVTLRCSPKSGHDTVSWYQQALGQGPQFIFQYYEEEERQRGNFPDRFSGHQFPNYSSELNVNALLLGDSALYLCASSLGASWSNTGELFFGEGSRLTVL.